A single sample is the source of the 21 T cell receptor beta chains below, sequenced in a study of CD8 T cells in ankylosing spondylitis. Findings of the study overall: What seemed typical of ankylosing spondylitis blood was a TCR beta motif built from fewer than ten highly homologous variants.

TCRdb passed the 5' RACE reads through MiXCR, listing each CDR3 protein once. The sample holds under 850,000 distinct CDR3 sequences, 15% to 20% seen once. Antigens of these TCRs are unknown. Material: blood, either unsorted or a sorted T cell fraction (not recorded which). The receptors here all came from a male donor with ankylosing spondylitis.

This chain connects TRBV7-8 to TRBJ1-6, with D unclear. The V end lost 3 bases, the J end lost 9 bases, and 6 bases lay between the germline ends. Germline loops: CDR1 SGHVS, CDR2 FQNEAQ. This CDR3 contains 12 residues. CDR3 DNA: TGTGCCAGCAGCTTTAGACTTTCACCCCTCCACTTT. Translated: CASSFRLSPLHF.

This clonotype was seen repeatedly, ten times or more. The chain has TRBV12-5 and TRBJ2-1; D unresolved. The V and J ends lost 6 bases and 5 bases respectively, with 14 bases between them. Germline CDR1 is LGHNT and CDR2 is FRNRAP. CDR3 length: 14 residues. This CDR3 reads CASGSRASDNEQFF. CDR3 nucleotides: TGTGCTAGTGGATCGAGAGCATCCGACAATGAGCAGTTCTTC. The full variable domain, completed using reference TRBV12-5 and TRBJ2-1, is DARVTQTPRHKVTEMGQEVTMRCQPILGHNTVFWYRQTMMQGLELLAYFRNRAPLDDSGMPKDRFSAEMPDATLATLKIQPSEPRDSAVYFCASGSRASDNEQFFGPGTRLTVL.

This clonotype occurred many times. The chain joins TRBV7-2 to TRBJ1-4, with 8 positions matching TRBD1. V shed 1 base and J 5 bases; nucleotides not matched to a gene: 3. The germline V gene has CDR1 SGHTA and CDR2 FQGNSA. CDR3 length: 15 residues. CDR3 nucleotides: TGTGCCAGCAGCTTAGATGGGACAGGAAATGAAAAACTGTTTTTT. Protein: CASSLDGTGNEKLFF.

V usage is TRBV5-8 and J usage is TRBJ2-7; D may be TRBD1 (6 bases). The CDR3 extends over 14 amino acids. Germline V gene sequence: CDR1 SGHTS, CDR2 YDEGEE. V lost 7 bases and J 0 bases, leaving 14 bases between the germline ends. The CDR3 spells CASQTPGDSYEQYF. CDR3 DNA: TGTGCCAGCCAAACGCCAGGGGACTCCTACGAGCAGTACTTC. Full variable domain (outside the CDR3, taken from reference TRBV5-8 and TRBJ2-7): EAGVTQSPTHLIKTRGQQATLRCSPISGHTSVYWYQQALGLGLQFLLWYDEGEERNRGNFPPRFSGRQFPNYSSELNVNALELEDSALYLCASQTPGDSYEQYFGPGTRLTVT.

This clonotype was seen a few times. This sequence may be a read error, since a much larger clone differs from it by one base. The missing conserved phenylalanine or tryptophan at the end of this CDR3 makes a read error likely. The chain uses TRBV12-3 or TRBV12-4 and TRBJ2-5; 11 nucleotides agree with TRBD2. CDR3 size: 14 residues. Germline trimming cut 5 bases from V and 3 bases from J; bases unmatched to any gene: 2. The CDR3 DNA sequence: TGTGCCAGCAGTGAACTAGCGGGAGAAGAGACCCAGTACTCC. This codes for CASSELAGEETQYS.

V and J are TRBV7-6 and TRBJ2-7; 8 bases agree with TRBD2. Germline V gene data show CDR1 as SGHVS and CDR2 as FNYEAQ. The CDR3 runs 16 residues. Losses at the gene ends were 0 bases for V and 4 bases for J; bases not matched to a gene: 8. The CDR3 coding sequence is TGTGCCAGCAGCTTAGCTGGGGCGGGAGGTTCATACGAGCAGTACTTC. Translation: CASSLAGAGGSYEQYF.

There are many counts of this clonotype. The chain joins TRBV5-5 to TRBJ2-4; D perhaps matches TRBD2 (7 bases). V lost 7 bases and J 0 bases, leaving 14 bases between the germline ends. Germline values: CDR1 SGHKS, CDR2 YYEKEE (reference sequence). The length of the CDR3 is 15 residues. The CDR3 sequence: CASDYGGQAKNIQYF. The CDR3 DNA sequence: TGTGCCAGCGACTACGGGGGGCAAGCCAAAAACATTCAGTACTTC. Filled out from reference TRBV5-5 and TRBJ2-4, the complete variable domain reads DAGVTQSPTHLIKTRGQQVTLRCSPISGHKSVSWYQQVLGQGPQFIFQYYEKEERGRGNFPDRFSARQFPNYSSELNVNALLLGDSALYLCASDYGGQAKNIQYFGAGTRLSVL.

The chain carries TRBV5-1 and TRBJ1-1; unclear D gene. V lost 7 bases and J 1 base, leaving 11 bases between the germline ends. The CDR3 loop spans 13 amino acids. Per germline, CDR1 SGHRS and CDR2 YFSETQ. The CDR3 region is CASHDDRNTEAFF. The DNA of the CDR3 is TGCGCCAGCCATGATGATCGGAACACTGAAGCTTTCTTT.

The chain carries TRBV11-1 and TRBJ1-6, with D possibly being TRBD1 (6 bases). The CDR3 is 19 amino acids. Trimming pared 5 bases from V and 9 bases from J, leaving 29 bases between. Germline CDR1 SGHAT, CDR2 FQDESV (reference sequence). The CDR3 DNA reads as TGTGCCAGCAGCCGGAGCTCAGGGGCCGGAGCAGGGTCAGGTTCACCCCTCCACTTT. It translates to CASSRSSGAGAGSGSPLHF.

The chain links TRBV4-1 to TRBJ2-2; weak D call: TRBD1 (6 bases). The germline V gene encodes CDR1 MGHRA and CDR2 YSYEKL. The CDR3 consists of 16 residues. Trimming cost V 4 bases and J 2 bases, with 14 bases left between them. DNA for the CDR3: TGCGCCAGCAGCCCCGGTGGCAGGGGTAACACCGGGGAGCTGTTTTTT. Its translation: CASSPGGRGNTGELFF.

The chain carries TRBV13 and TRBJ2-3; 12 bases match TRBD2. Germline CDR1 PRHDT, CDR2 FYEKMQ (reference sequence). The CDR3 is 17 residues long. J gave up 2 bases and V 4 bases, and 7 bases lay outside the gene matches. The CDR3 bases are TGTGCCAGCAGCTACAGGGGACTAGCGGGCCCCACAGATACGCAGTATTTT. It codes for CASSYRGLAGPTDTQYF.

This clonotype was counted only a few times. The junction departs from germline at one end; a sequencing error may be responsible. The V and J genes are TRBV7-9 and TRBJ1-2; no clear D gene. The CDR3 has 9 amino acids. From germline, CDR1 is SEHNR and CDR2 FQNEAQ (reference sequence). The DNA of the CDR3 is TGTGCCAGCAGCCCCCGGGATCTCTTC. It codes for CASSPRDLF.

The sample holds a few counts of this clonotype. CDR3 region: CASSQDRTGGPGNEQFF. CDR3 sequence (DNA): TGCGCCAGCAGCCAAGACAGGACAGGGGGCCCGGGCAATGAGCAGTTCTTC. The chain uses TRBV4-1 and TRBJ2-1; 11 positions agree with TRBD1. With 0 bases clipped from V and 6 bases from J, the junction kept 7 bases outside the gene matches. Germline loops: CDR1 MGHRA, CDR2 YSYEKL. This CDR3 is built from 17 residues.

The chain joins TRBV15 to TRBJ2-5, with 9 nucleotides matching TRBD2. CDR3 length equals 14 residues. CDR1 LNHNV and CDR2 YYDKDF come from the germline V gene (reference sequence). Trimming cost V 1 base and J 5 bases; bases outside gene matches: 2. The CDR3 loop reads CATSRGAGGETQYF. Here the CDR3 DNA reads TGTGCCACCAGCAGAGGAGCGGGAGGCGAGACCCAGTACTTC. Combining the CDR3 with reference TRBV15 and TRBJ2-5 gives the whole variable domain DAMVIQNPRYQVTQFGKPVTLSCSQTLNHNVMYWYQQKSSQAPKLLFHYYDKDFNNEADTPDNFQSRRPNTSFCFLDIRSPGLGDTAMYLCATSRGAGGETQYFGPGTRLLVL.

This clonotype has just a few counts. The chain is built from TRBV29-1 and TRBJ1-2; tentatively, D is TRBD1 (5 bases). The CDR3 runs to 12 residues. V dropped 6 bases and J dropped 5 bases, with 13 bases sitting between them. Germline V gives CDR1 SQVTM, CDR2 ANQGSEA. The CDR3 protein is CSVADSGYGYTF. CDR3 DNA: TGCAGCGTCGCAGACAGTGGATATGGCTACACCTTC.

This clonotype was detected only a few times. The chain has TRBV5-1 and TRBJ2-7; unclear D gene. V was cut by 5 bases and J by 1 base, with 13 bases left in between. Looked up from germline, CDR1 is SGHRS and CDR2 is YFSETQ. CDR3 length equals 14 residues. The CDR3 sequence is CASRTQGGSYEQYF. CDR3 bases: TGCGCCAGCAGGACACAAGGTGGATCCTACGAGCAGTACTTC.

The chain uses TRBV5-5 and TRBJ2-7, with 7 positions matching TRBD2. Germline V lookup: CDR1 SGHKS, CDR2 YYEKEE (reference sequence). There are 18 residues in the CDR3. Trimming at V came to 0 bases and at J to 2 bases, leaving 14 bases not matched to a gene. The CDR3 bases are TGTGCCAGCAGCTTGGTTGCATCTTTGGGGAGGGACCCCTACGAGCAGTACTTC. As protein: CASSLVASLGRDPYEQYF.

This clonotype was counted only a few times. V usage is TRBV7-9 and J usage is TRBJ1-3; the D is unclear. Trimming left V 6 bases short and J 4 bases short, with 10 bases between. CDR1 is SEHNR, CDR2 FQNEAQ, per germline (reference sequence). The CDR3 runs 13 residues. The CDR3, as DNA: TGTGCCAGCAGATCGGGAGGGGGAAACACCATATATTTT. This translates into CASRSGGGNTIYF. The full variable domain, in which reference TRBV7-9 and TRBJ1-3 provide the parts outside the CDR3, is DTGVSQNPRHKITKRGQNVTFRCDPISEHNRLYWYRQTLGQGPEFLTYFQNEAQLEKSRLLSDRFSAERPKGSFSTLEIQRTEQGDSAMYLCASRSGGGNTIYFGEGSWLTVV.

The CDR3 here is CASSLRYSPYEQYF. The CDR3 nucleotides read TGTGCCAGCAGCTTAAGGTACAGTCCCTACGAGCAGTACTTC. This chain joins TRBV7-9 and TRBJ2-7; D remains unclear. CDR1 and CDR2 from the germline V gene are SEHNR and FQNEAQ (reference sequence). V was shortened by 2 bases and J by 2 bases, with 10 bases between the two germline ends. This CDR3 has 14 amino acids.

The chain has TRBV12-3 or TRBV12-4 and TRBJ1-3; the D is unclear. The CDR3 is 15 amino acids. The V end lost 3 bases, the J end lost 0 bases, and 9 bases lay between the germline ends. The CDR3 spells CASSFSLGSGNTIYF. The CDR3 bases are TGTGCCAGCAGTTTCAGTTTGGGCTCTGGAAACACCATATATTTT.

Only a few counts were recorded for this clonotype. The chain is built from TRBV7-8 and TRBJ2-4; the D gene is possibly TRBD2 (8 bases). Germline V gives CDR1 SGHVS, CDR2 FQNEAQ. The CDR3 extends over 15 amino acids. V was cut by 5 bases and J by 9 bases, with 20 bases left in between. CDR3 amino acids: CASSTPGRGLPIQYF. The DNA of the CDR3 is TGTGCCAGCAGCACCCCCGGGAGGGGGCTCCCCATTCAGTACTTC.